Below, one TCR beta chain is given with its context. Antigen specificity is unknown. The libraries of TRB cDNA were constructed through 5' RACE using UMI labels. One entry per CDR3 protein, without DNA, is what TCRdb gives after re-calling the 5' RACE reads. Its clone listing holds 30,000 to 40,000 distinct CDR3 sequences. This specimen comes from a study of CXCR3-negative and CXCR3-positive naive CD8 T cells. Study-level results: Naive CXCR3-negative cells resembled naive CXCR3-positive cells in TRBV-TRBJ usage; memory cells differed. Memory CD8+ cells had much lower diversity, and both naive subsets had comparably high diversity.

The sample taken for sequencing was memory CD8+ T cells from blood. The receptor was derived from a human donor in good health. Some clones in this sample may be carry-over from other donors' samples.

The CDR3 loop is CASSATDTQYF. V gene TRBV6-5 combines with J gene TRBJ2-3. The germline CDR1 and CDR2 sequences are MNHEY and SVGAGI. This CDR3 has 11 amino acids.